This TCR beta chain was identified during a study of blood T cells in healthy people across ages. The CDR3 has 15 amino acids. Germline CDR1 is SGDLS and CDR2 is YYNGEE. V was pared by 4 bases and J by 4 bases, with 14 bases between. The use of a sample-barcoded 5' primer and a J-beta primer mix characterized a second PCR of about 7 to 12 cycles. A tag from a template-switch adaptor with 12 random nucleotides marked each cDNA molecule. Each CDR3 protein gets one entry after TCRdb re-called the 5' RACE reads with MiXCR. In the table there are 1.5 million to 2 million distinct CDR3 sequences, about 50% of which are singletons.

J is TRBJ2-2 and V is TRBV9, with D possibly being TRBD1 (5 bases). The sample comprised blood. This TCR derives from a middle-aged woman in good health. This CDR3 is CASSPQPGSTGELFF. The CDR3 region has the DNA TGTGCCAGCAGCCCGCAGCCAGGGTCCACCGGGGAGCTGTTTTTT.